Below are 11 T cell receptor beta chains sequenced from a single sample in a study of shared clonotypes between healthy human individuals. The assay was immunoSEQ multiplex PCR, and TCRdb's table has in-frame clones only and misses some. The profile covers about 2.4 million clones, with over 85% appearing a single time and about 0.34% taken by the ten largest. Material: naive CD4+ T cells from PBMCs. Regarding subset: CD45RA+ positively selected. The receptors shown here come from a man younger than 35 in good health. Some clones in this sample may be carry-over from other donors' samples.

The DNA for the CDR3 is TGTGCCAGCAGTGGAGGGACAGGGGGCCAAGAGACCCAGTACTTC. Amino acid sequence: CASSGGTGGQETQYF. The chain links TRBV27 to TRBJ2-5, with TRBD1 matching over 11 bases. V shed 5 bases and J 1 base; nucleotides not matched to a gene: 3. The CDR3 consists of 15 residues. CDR1 MNHEY and CDR2 SMNVEV come from the germline V gene (reference sequence).

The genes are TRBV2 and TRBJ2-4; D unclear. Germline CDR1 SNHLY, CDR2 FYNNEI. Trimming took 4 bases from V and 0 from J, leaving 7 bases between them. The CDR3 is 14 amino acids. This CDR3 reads CASSGGIAKNIQYF. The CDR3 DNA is TGTGCCAGCAGTGGTGGTATAGCCAAAAACATTCAGTACTTC.

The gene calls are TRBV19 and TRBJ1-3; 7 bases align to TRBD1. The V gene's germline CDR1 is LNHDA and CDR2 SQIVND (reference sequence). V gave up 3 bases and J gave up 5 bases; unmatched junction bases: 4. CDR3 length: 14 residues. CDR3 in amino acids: CASSIRDSRNTIYF. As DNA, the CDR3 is TGTGCCAGTAGTATCCGGGACAGTCGAAACACCATATATTTT. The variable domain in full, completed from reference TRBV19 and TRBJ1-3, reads DGGITQSPKYLFRKEGQNVTLSCEQNLNHDAMYWYRQDPGQGLRLIYYSQIVNDFQKGDIAEGYSVSREKKESFPLTVTSAQKNPTAFYLCASSIRDSRNTIYFGEGSWLTVV.

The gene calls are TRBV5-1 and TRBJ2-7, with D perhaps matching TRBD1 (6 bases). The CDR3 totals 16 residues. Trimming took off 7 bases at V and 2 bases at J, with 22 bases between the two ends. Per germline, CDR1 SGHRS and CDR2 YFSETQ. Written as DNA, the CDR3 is TGCGCCAGCGGGCTTGAATCCCGGGACACAACCTACGAGCAGTACTTC. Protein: CASGLESRDTTYEQYF. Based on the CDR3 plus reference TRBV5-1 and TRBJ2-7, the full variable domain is KAGVTQTPRYLIKTRGQQVTLSCSPISGHRSVSWYQQTPGQGLQFLFEYFSETQRNKGNFPGRFSGRQFSNSRSEMNVSTLELGDSALYLCASGLESRDTTYEQYFGPGTRLTVT.

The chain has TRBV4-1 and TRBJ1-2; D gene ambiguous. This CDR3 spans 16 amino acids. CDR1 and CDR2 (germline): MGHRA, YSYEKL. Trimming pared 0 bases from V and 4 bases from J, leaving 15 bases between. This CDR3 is CASSQEGGAQVYGYTF. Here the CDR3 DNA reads TGCGCCAGCAGCCAAGAGGGCGGAGCCCAAGTCTATGGCTACACCTTC.

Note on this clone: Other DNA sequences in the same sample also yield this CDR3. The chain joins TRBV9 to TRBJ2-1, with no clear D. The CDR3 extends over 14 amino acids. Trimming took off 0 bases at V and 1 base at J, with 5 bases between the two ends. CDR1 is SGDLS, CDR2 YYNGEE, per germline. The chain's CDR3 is CASSVGGSYNEQFF. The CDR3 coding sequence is TGTGCCAGCAGCGTAGGAGGATCCTACAATGAGCAGTTCTTC. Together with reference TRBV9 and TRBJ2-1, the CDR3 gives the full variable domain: DSGVTQTPKHLITATGQRVTLRCSPRSGDLSVYWYQQSLDQGLQFLIQYYNGEERAKGNILERFSAQQFPDLHSELNLSSLELGDSALYFCASSVGGSYNEQFFGPGTRLTVL.

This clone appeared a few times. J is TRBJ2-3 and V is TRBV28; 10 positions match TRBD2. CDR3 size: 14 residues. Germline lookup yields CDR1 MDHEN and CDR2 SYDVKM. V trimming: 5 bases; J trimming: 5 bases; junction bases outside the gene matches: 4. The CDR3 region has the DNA TGTGCCAGCAGTACTCGGACTAGCGGAGATACGCAGTATTTT. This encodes CASSTRTSGDTQYF.

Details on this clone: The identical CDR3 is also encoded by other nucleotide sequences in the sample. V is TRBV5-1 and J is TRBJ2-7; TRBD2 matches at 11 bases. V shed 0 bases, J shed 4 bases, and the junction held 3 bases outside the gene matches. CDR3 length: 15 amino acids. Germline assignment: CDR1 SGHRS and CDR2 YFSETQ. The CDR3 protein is CASSLGLAGGYEQYF. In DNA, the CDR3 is TGCGCCAGCAGCTTGGGGCTAGCGGGAGGATACGAGCAGTACTTC.

The CDR3 DNA reads as TGTGCCACCAGCAGGAAGACAGGTTGGGTAGTAGGCACTGAAGCTTTCTTT. As protein: CATSRKTGWVVGTEAFF. The rearrangement uses TRBV15 and TRBJ1-1; D perhaps matches TRBD1 (6 bases). Trimming cost V 3 bases and J 4 bases, with 21 bases left between them. CDR3 length: 17 amino acids. Germline lookup yields CDR1 LNHNV and CDR2 YYDKDF (reference sequence).

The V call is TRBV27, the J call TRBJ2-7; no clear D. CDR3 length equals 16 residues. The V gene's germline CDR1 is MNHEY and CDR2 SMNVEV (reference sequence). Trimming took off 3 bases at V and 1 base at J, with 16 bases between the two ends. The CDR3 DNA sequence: TGTGCCAGCAGTTTTGGTGCGGTCCTGAGTTCCTACGAGCAGTACTTC. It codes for CASSFGAVLSSYEQYF.

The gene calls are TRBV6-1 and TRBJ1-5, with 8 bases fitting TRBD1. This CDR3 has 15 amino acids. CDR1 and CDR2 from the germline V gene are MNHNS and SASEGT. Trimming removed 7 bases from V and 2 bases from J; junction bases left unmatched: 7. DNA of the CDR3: TGTGCCAGCAAGGCAGGGGGCGTCGGCAATCAGCCCCAGCATTTT. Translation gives CASKAGGVGNQPQHF.